This TCR beta chain was identified during a study of T cells after yellow fever vaccination. CDR1 and CDR2 (germline): SGHTA, FQGNSA. V dropped 7 bases and J dropped 2; count of bases not matched to a gene: 11. The CDR3 extends over 18 amino acids. MiXCR, run by TCRdb on the 5' RACE reads, gives a single entry per CDR3 protein. The sample lists about 300,000 distinct CDR3 sequences, 7.5% to 9.5% occurring once. This chain joins TRBV7-2 and TRBJ2-6; 10 bases line up with TRBD1. The starting material was CD4+ T cells sorted from PBMCs, obtained 5 days after the yellow fever booster vaccination. The receptor was derived from a man aged 18 to 30 who received the YFV17D yellow fever vaccine. This CDR3 reads CASKTTGGAGTGANVLTF. CDR3 sequence (DNA): TGTGCCAGCAAGACGACAGGGGGCGCCGGGACTGGGGCCAACGTCCTGACTTTC.